Listed here is a single T cell receptor beta chain. What it recognizes is unknown. These data originate in a study of cytomegalovirus exposure and HLA in healthy donors. Findings of the study overall: Highly shared sequence variants in one cluster were likely a sequencing artifact. The authors reported that TCR beta sequences could predict HLA-A and HLA-B alleles. These predictions were accurate for most subjects in the first cohort. Cytomegalovirus-associated status was assigned to more than 150 TCR beta chains.

PCR was performed using 60 Vbeta and 13 Jbeta primers. The protocol was immunoSEQ multiplex PCR, while the TCRdb copy is restricted to in-frame clones and leaves out a portion. The sample yields approximately 150,000 clones, more than 60% seen once. Germline values: CDR1 SGHTA, CDR2 FQGTGA. The CDR3 runs 16 residues. Trimming left V 4 bases short and J 5 bases short, with 20 bases between. The source of this sequence is a male donor in good health and CMV-seronegative. The chain is built from TRBV7-3 and TRBJ2-5, with a tentative D call TRBD1 (6 bases). The sequenced sample was PBMCs. Here the CDR3 reads CASSSQGRGRSETQYF. CDR3 nucleotides: TGTGCCAGCAGCTCCCAAGGCAGGGGACGATCGGAGACCCAGTACTTC.